Below are 21 T cell receptor beta chains sequenced from a single sample in a study of cytomegalovirus exposure and HLA in healthy donors. TCRdb keeps only in-frame clones here, not all; method: immunoSEQ multiplex PCR. Here the sample spans 220,000 or so clones, approximately 80% being singletons. The sample was PBMCs. The source is a woman in her thirties in good health and CMV-seropositive.

V and J are TRBV29-1 and TRBJ2-7, with D tentatively TRBD2 (6 bases). V was cut by 6 bases and J by 5 bases, with 14 bases left in between. The CDR3 length is 12 residues. Germline V gives CDR1 SQVTM, CDR2 ANQGSEA. Here the CDR3 reads CSVEGSRNEQYF. DNA of the CDR3: TGCAGCGTGGAGGGGAGTAGGAACGAGCAGTACTTC.

J is TRBJ1-1 and V is TRBV5-1; 7 nucleotides line up with TRBD1. The CDR3 has 16 amino acids. J lost 5 bases, V lost 3 bases, and 13 bases had no gene match. Germline V gives CDR1 SGHRS, CDR2 YFSETQ. As DNA, the CDR3 is TGCGCCAGCAGCTGGGGACTGACAGGGAGATCGACTGAAGCTTTCTTT. It codes for CASSWGLTGRSTEAFF. The full variable domain, completed using reference TRBV5-1 and TRBJ1-1, is KAGVTQTPRYLIKTRGQQVTLSCSPISGHRSVSWYQQTPGQGLQFLFEYFSETQRNKGNFPGRFSGRQFSNSRSEMNVSTLELGDSALYLCASSWGLTGRSTEAFFGQGTRLTVV.

The chain joins TRBV30 to TRBJ2-7; D might be TRBD2 (5 bases). Trimming pared 5 bases from V and 6 bases from J, leaving 17 bases between. Germline-derived CDR1 and CDR2 are GTSNPN and SVGIG (reference sequence). The length of the CDR3 is 13 residues. The chain's CDR3 is CAWARASLGEQYF. In DNA, the CDR3 is TGTGCCTGGGCTCGGGCTAGCCTCGGCGAGCAGTACTTC.

The chain employs TRBV29-1 and TRBJ1-4; 7 bases are a match to TRBD1. V shed 6 bases and J 4 bases; nucleotides not matched to a gene: 5. Germline V lookup: CDR1 SQVTM, CDR2 ANQGSEA. The CDR3 sequence is 13 residues long. The CDR3 sequence: CSVTGTDNEKLFF. In DNA form, the CDR3 reads TGCAGCGTCACCGGGACAGATAATGAAAAACTGTTTTTT.

The chain recombines TRBV29-1 with TRBJ1-2; D is undetermined. V was clipped by 1 base and J by 0 bases, with 9 bases between them. The CDR3 has 14 residues. Germline V gives CDR1 SQVTM, CDR2 ANQGSEA. Written as DNA, the CDR3 is TGCAGCGTTGAAGGGCAGACATCTAACTATGGCTACACCTTC. Translated: CSVEGQTSNYGYTF.

V gene TRBV7-3 combines with J gene TRBJ1-2, with D perhaps matching TRBD1 (5 bases). The germline V gene encodes CDR1 SGHTA and CDR2 FQGTGA. The V and J ends lost 2 bases and 2 bases respectively, with 12 bases between them. This CDR3 is 15 amino acids long. The CDR3 region is CASSLGAESNYGYTF. CDR3 nucleotides: TGTGCCAGCAGCTTAGGGGCAGAATCGAACTATGGCTACACCTTC.

The chain carries TRBV10-1 and TRBJ2-4; the D gene is possibly TRBD1 (5 bases). CDR1 is WNHNN, CDR2 SYGVQD, per germline (reference sequence). The CDR3 has 15 residues. The V gene lost 2 bases and the J gene lost 2 bases, with 10 bases spanning the gap. CDR3 nucleotide sequence: TGCGCCAGCAGTGAGCTCCAGGGAACCAAAAACATTCAGTACTTC. Protein product: CASSELQGTKNIQYF.

The rearrangement uses TRBV18 and TRBJ2-2, with 8 positions matching TRBD1. This CDR3 has 15 residues. The V segment lost 4 bases and the J segment 3 bases; nucleotides outside the gene matches: 4. Germline CDR1 KGHSH, CDR2 LQKENI. As DNA, the CDR3 is TGTGCCAGCTCACGGACAGGGCCTGACACCGGGGAGCTGTTTTTT. Amino acid sequence: CASSRTGPDTGELFF.

In the case of this clone: Different DNA sequences within this sample yield the same CDR3. The rearrangement uses TRBV7-2 and TRBJ1-5, with no clear D. Trimming took off 5 bases at V and 4 bases at J, with 9 bases between the two ends. The CDR3 consists of 13 residues. Germline V CDR1 and CDR2: SGHTA, FQGNSA. CDR3 in DNA: TGTGCCAGCAGCCAGTCCGGTAATCAGCCCCAGCATTTT. This codes for CASSQSGNQPQHF.

The chain is built from TRBV2 and TRBJ2-1, with 7 bases aligning to TRBD1. V dropped 5 bases and J dropped 2; count of bases not matched to a gene: 6. The CDR3 has 15 residues. Germline CDR1 reads SNHLY; CDR2 reads FYNNEI. The CDR3 nucleotides are TGTGCCAGCAGTTTCTCCGGACAGGCCTACAATGAGCAGTTCTTC. As protein: CASSFSGQAYNEQFF.

The chain uses TRBV7-2 and TRBJ2-5; TRBD2 matches at 7 bases. CDR3 size: 14 residues. The V and J ends lost 5 bases and 3 bases, in that order; junction bases with no gene match: 6. Germline values: CDR1 SGHTA, CDR2 FQGNSA. In DNA, the CDR3 is TGTGCCAGCAGCCCTTGGACTAGTGAAGAGACCCAGTACTTC. Amino acid sequence: CASSPWTSEETQYF.

The chain is built from TRBV6-5 and TRBJ1-2; D perhaps matches TRBD1 (5 bases). V was cut by 8 bases and J by 3 bases, with 13 bases left in between. The germline CDR1 and CDR2 sequences are MNHEY and SVGAGI. The length of the CDR3 is 13 residues. Written as DNA, the CDR3 is TGTGCCAGCGGGGCGGACATTGACTATGGCTACACCTTC. This translates into CASGADIDYGYTF.

Written as DNA, the CDR3 is TGCGCCAGCAGCCCCGGACTAGCGGGAGGGCCGGGTTCCTACGAGCAGTACTTC. Protein: CASSPGLAGGPGSYEQYF. The rearrangement links TRBV5-1 to TRBJ2-7; 15 bases map to TRBD2. The CDR3 has 18 residues. J lost 1 base, V lost 4 bases, and 9 bases had no gene match. Germline CDR1 reads SGHRS; CDR2 reads YFSETQ.

The J gene is TRBJ2-1, the V gene TRBV5-1, with D tentatively TRBD2 (5 bases). The germline gives CDR1 SGHRS, CDR2 YFSETQ. V was clipped by 4 bases and J by 15 bases, with 17 bases between them. The CDR3 spans 12 residues. The CDR3 loop is CASSIGLEGPFF. CDR3 DNA sequence: TGCGCCAGCAGCATTGGACTGGAAGGTCCGTTCTTC.

The chain is built from TRBV5-4 and TRBJ1-2, with TRBD1 as a possible D gene (5 bases). Trimming pared 5 bases from V and 4 bases from J, leaving 15 bases between. The CDR3 consists of 14 residues. The germline gives CDR1 SGHNT, CDR2 YYREEE (reference sequence). This chain's CDR3 is CASRLIGTGYGYTF. CDR3 bases: TGTGCCAGCAGACTAATAGGGACGGGCTATGGCTACACCTTC.

The chain links TRBV9 to TRBJ2-7; TRBD2 is a possible D gene (7 bases). V was cut by 4 bases and J by 6 bases, with 20 bases left in between. Germline CDR1 reads SGDLS; CDR2 reads YYNGEE. The CDR3 contains 15 residues. CDR3 nucleotides: TGTGCCAGCAGCCCAGAGGGGGGGGTGACAGCCGAGCAGTACTTC. It translates to CASSPEGGVTAEQYF.

The CDR3 DNA reads TGTGCCATCAGAGGGATCCTCCAAGAGACCCAGTACTTC. It is translated as CAIRGILQETQYF. The chain joins TRBV10-3 to TRBJ2-5, with D hard to call. The germline V gene encodes CDR1 ENHRY and CDR2 SYGVKD. V lost 6 bases and J 1 base, leaving 9 bases between the germline ends. This CDR3 is 13 amino acids long.

The CDR3, as DNA: TGTGCCAGCAGCCCGCGAGGCCAGCGGGACACAGATACGCAGTATTTT. Translated, it gives CASSPRGQRDTDTQYF. The gene calls are TRBV7-9 and TRBJ2-3; TRBD2 aligns across 7 bases. CDR1 is SEHNR, CDR2 FQNEAQ, per germline (reference sequence). Trimming at V came to 5 bases and at J to 2 bases, leaving 10 bases not matched to a gene. CDR3 length: 16 amino acids.

CDR3 DNA sequence: TGTGCCAGCAGTGAACGGGGCGGCTTTTACAATGAGCAGTTCTTC. Amino acid sequence: CASSERGGFYNEQFF. The V call is TRBV25-1, the J call TRBJ2-1; the D gene could be TRBD1 or TRBD2 (5 bases each). Germline assignment: CDR1 MGHDK and CDR2 SYGVNS. V was cut by 2 bases and J by 4 bases, with 12 bases left in between. The CDR3 has 15 residues.

The V gene is TRBV4-3, the J gene TRBJ2-7, with a tentative D call TRBD1 (5 bases). This CDR3 spans 13 amino acids. The V gene lost 6 bases and the J gene lost 0 bases, with 9 bases spanning the gap. Germline assignment: CDR1 LGHNA and CDR2 YSLEER. The CDR3 DNA reads TGCGCCAGCAGTCACAGGCTCTCCTACGAGCAGTACTTC. Translated, it gives CASSHRLSYEQYF.

The genes are TRBV18 and TRBJ2-2, with D maybe TRBD1 (5 bases). Trimming pared 3 bases from V and 0 bases from J, leaving 11 bases between. The CDR3 totals 16 residues. Germline V gives CDR1 KGHSH, CDR2 LQKENI. CDR3 coding DNA: TGTGCCAGCTCACCCCCCGCGACAGCGAACACCGGGGAGCTGTTTTTT. This gives the protein CASSPPATANTGELFF.